The 16 T cell receptor beta chains reported below all come from one sample, sequenced in a study of blood T cell repertoires in COVID-19. The table came from immunoSEQ multiplex PCR; TCRdb's copy has only in-frame clones and leaves some out. Seen here are about 220,000 clones, around 85% observed once, and the top ten hold over 2%. The sequenced sample consisted of peripheral blood. Receptors were obtained from a woman in her 70s with COVID-19, enrolled during active disease.

J is TRBJ2-1 and V is TRBV11-2; D not resolved. The V end was cut by 5 bases, the J end by 0 bases, with 14 bases between. Germline V lookup: CDR1 SGHAT, CDR2 FQNNGV. The CDR3 extends over 16 amino acids. The CDR3, as DNA: TGTGCCAGCAGCCGACGCGTCACGGGCTCCTACAATGAGCAGTTCTTC. Translated, it gives CASSRRVTGSYNEQFF.

The chain is built from TRBV27 and TRBJ2-3; 7 bases align to TRBD1. V was clipped by 6 bases and J by 3 bases; unmatched bases: 12. Germline lookup yields CDR1 MNHEY and CDR2 SMNVEV (reference sequence). The CDR3 consists of 16 residues. The CDR3 here is CASRPWGTEQTDTQYF. CDR3 sequence (DNA): TGTGCCAGCAGACCCTGGGGGACAGAACAGACAGATACGCAGTATTTT.

V gene TRBV9 combines with J gene TRBJ2-5; tentatively, D is TRBD2 (6 bases). V was shortened by 2 bases and J by 2 bases, with 13 bases between the two germline ends. From germline, CDR1 is SGDLS and CDR2 YYNGEE. The CDR3 totals 15 residues. CDR3: CASSVEGTYQETQYF. The DNA of the CDR3 is TGTGCCAGCAGCGTCGAAGGGACTTATCAAGAGACCCAGTACTTC. Full variable domain (missing parts from reference TRBV9 and TRBJ2-5): DSGVTQTPKHLITATGQRVTLRCSPRSGDLSVYWYQQSLDQGLQFLIQYYNGEERAKGNILERFSAQQFPDLHSELNLSSLELGDSALYFCASSVEGTYQETQYFGPGTRLLVL.

This clone is a singleton in its sample. The chain uses TRBV5-1 and TRBJ1-2, with TRBD1 identical over 8 bases. The ends lost 3 bases at V and 4 bases at J; junction bases unmatched: 14. Germline V gene sequence: CDR1 SGHRS, CDR2 YFSETQ. This CDR3 is 17 amino acids long. Here the CDR3 DNA reads TGCGCCAGCAGCTCTAACGGGCGGGACAGGAACCTCTATGGCTACACCTTC. Its translation is CASSSNGRDRNLYGYTF.

The genes are TRBV5-1 and TRBJ2-1, with D hard to call. Trimming cost V 1 base and J 4 bases, with 6 bases left between them. The CDR3 totals 13 residues. CDR1 and CDR2 from the germline V gene are SGHRS and YFSETQ. CDR3 nucleotides: TGCGCCAGCAGCTTGCAGGTATACAATGAGCAGTTCTTC. Translation gives CASSLQVYNEQFF.

The chain links TRBV6-2 or TRBV6-3 to TRBJ1-1, with D hard to call. The CDR3 has 14 residues. Trimming stripped 2 bases from V and 1 base from J, with 8 bases between. The germline V gene has CDR1 MNHEY and CDR2 SVGEGT. CDR3 coding DNA: TGTGCCAGCAGTTACGTCGGTGGGAACACTGAAGCTTTCTTT. This codes for CASSYVGGNTEAFF.

V is TRBV19 and J is TRBJ2-5, with TRBD2 matching over 8 bases. Germline trimming cut 5 bases from V and 3 bases from J; bases unmatched to any gene: 14. This CDR3 has 17 residues. CDR1 and CDR2 (germline): LNHDA, SQIVND (reference sequence). CDR3 coding DNA: TGTGCCAGTAGTCTAACGGGGGGACTAGGGGGAAAAGAGACCCAGTACTTC. It translates to CASSLTGGLGGKETQYF.

V and J are TRBV7-6 and TRBJ2-1; 7 positions agree with TRBD2. After removal of 1 base from V and 6 bases from J, the junction contained 9 bases not matched to a gene. The CDR3 extends over 16 amino acids. Germline V gives CDR1 SGHVS, CDR2 FNYEAQ. CDR3 residues: CASSLVFAGVANEQFF. CDR3 bases: TGTGCCAGCAGCTTAGTTTTCGCGGGAGTGGCCAATGAGCAGTTCTTC.

The CDR3 here is CASSYGGGYGNTIYF. The DNA of the CDR3 is TGTGCCAGCAGTTACGGCGGGGGGTATGGAAACACCATATATTTT. This rearrangement joins TRBV6-2 or TRBV6-3 to TRBJ1-3; perhaps TRBD1 as D (5 bases). Germline V gene lookup returns CDR1 MNHEY and CDR2 SVGEGT. V shed 2 bases and J shed 3 bases, with 11 bases lying between them. CDR3 length equals 15 residues.

The V call is TRBV30, the J call TRBJ1-1, with 7 bases lining up with TRBD1. The CDR3 consists of 14 residues. Trimming took 5 bases from V and 2 from J; bases not matched to a gene: 8. The germline CDR1 and CDR2 sequences are GTSNPN and SVGIG (reference sequence). The DNA for the CDR3 is TGTGCCTGGGACAGGGACAGTATCAACACTGAAGCTTTCTTT. It encodes CAWDRDSINTEAFF.

This sequence joins TRBV29-1 and TRBJ1-4; 7 nucleotides agree with TRBD1. J was trimmed by 8 bases and V by 6 bases; bases with no gene match: 9. Germline V gives CDR1 SQVTM, CDR2 ANQGSEA. This CDR3 spans 13 amino acids. The CDR3 spells CSVSPGGREKLFF. The CDR3 bases are TGCAGCGTGTCACCAGGGGGAAGGGAAAAACTGTTTTTT.

The rearrangement joins TRBV9 to TRBJ1-5; possibly TRBD1 for D (6 bases). V lost 3 bases, J lost 2 bases, and 9 bases lay in between. From germline, CDR1 is SGDLS and CDR2 YYNGEE. CDR3 length: 14 residues. The CDR3 reads CASSATGGNQPQHF. CDR3 bases: TGTGCCAGCAGCGCGACAGGAGGCAATCAGCCCCAGCATTTT.

J is TRBJ1-2 and V is TRBV7-9; no reliable D call. V gave up 0 bases and J gave up 5 bases, with 19 bases separating them. The germline CDR1 and CDR2 sequences are SEHNR and FQNEAQ (reference sequence). This CDR3 comprises 17 residues. This CDR3 is CASSLAIGLRVSYGYTF. CDR3 DNA sequence: TGTGCCAGCAGCTTAGCGATTGGTCTTCGGGTGTCATATGGCTACACCTTC. Combining the CDR3 with reference TRBV7-9 and TRBJ1-2 gives the whole variable domain DTGVSQNPRHKITKRGQNVTFRCDPISEHNRLYWYRQTLGQGPEFLTYFQNEAQLEKSRLLSDRFSAERPKGSFSTLEIQRTEQGDSAMYLCASSLAIGLRVSYGYTFGSGTRLTVV.

The V call is TRBV5-8, the J call TRBJ1-5, with D perhaps matching TRBD1 (6 bases). Looked up from germline, CDR1 is SGHTS and CDR2 is YDEGEE. The length of the CDR3 is 16 residues. Trimming shortened V by 4 bases and J by 4 bases, and 18 bases separated the two germline ends. CDR3 residues: CASSLGSGVGNQPQHF. For the CDR3, the DNA is TGTGCCAGCAGCCTTGGCTCAGGGGTCGGGAATCAGCCCCAGCATTTT.

This chain uses TRBV10-3 with TRBJ1-2, with a weak D call TRBD1 (6 bases). This CDR3 is built from 14 residues. Germline CDR1 and CDR2: ENHRY and SYGVKD. Trimming pared 7 bases from V and 4 bases from J, leaving 16 bases between. CDR3: CAITDQGFGYGYTF. The CDR3 DNA sequence: TGTGCCATCACCGACCAGGGGTTCGGCTATGGCTACACCTTC.

The chain couples TRBV2 to TRBJ1-2, with D possibly matching TRBD1 (5 bases). In germline, CDR1 is SNHLY, CDR2 FYNNEI. This CDR3 is built from 14 residues. The V end was cut by 8 bases, the J end by 2 bases, with 15 bases between. The CDR3 protein is CASGRTDKNYGYTF. As DNA, the CDR3 is TGTGCCAGCGGACGGACGGACAAGAACTATGGCTACACCTTC.